This T cell receptor beta chain was found in a study of regulatory T cells in long-lasting Graves disease. The study, taken as a whole, reports: TRBV28, TRBJ1-2 and TRBJ2-5 were favored in persistent disease. A limited number of samples was an acknowledged limitation.

Time point defined: persistent/refractory GD, antithyroid drugs over 5 years with positive TRAb. PBMC-extracted RNA yielded the TCR library. There are many counts of this clonotype. Antigen: not known. Sequence at one end of the junction differs from germline and may be a read error. Germline V gene sequence: CDR1 SGHRS, CDR2 YFSETQ. The CDR3 spans 14 residues. In building TCR beta libraries, iRepertoire HTBI primers were used together with Arm-PCR of CDR3 regions. Authors' processing steps: Identification across samples found 62 TRBV and 15 or so TRBJ segments. MiXCR was run by TCRdb on the multiplex PCR reads, yielding one entry per CDR3 protein. The V and J calls were not made by the authors but by TCRdb's processing. The table has a few hundred thousand distinct CDR3 sequences, roughly 24% seen once; the top ten hold around a quarter.

The V and J genes are TRBV5-1 and TRBJ1-1, with 9 bases aligning to TRBD1. The receptor's source is a woman between 40 and 50 years old with Graves disease. The sample was peripheral blood mononuclear cells (PBMCs), taken when the disease was refractory, from a patient treated with antithyroid drugs. The CDR3 here is CASSHGQGSAEAFF. The CDR3 region has the DNA TGTGCCAGCAGCCACGGACAGGGGTCGGCTGAAGCTTTCTTT.